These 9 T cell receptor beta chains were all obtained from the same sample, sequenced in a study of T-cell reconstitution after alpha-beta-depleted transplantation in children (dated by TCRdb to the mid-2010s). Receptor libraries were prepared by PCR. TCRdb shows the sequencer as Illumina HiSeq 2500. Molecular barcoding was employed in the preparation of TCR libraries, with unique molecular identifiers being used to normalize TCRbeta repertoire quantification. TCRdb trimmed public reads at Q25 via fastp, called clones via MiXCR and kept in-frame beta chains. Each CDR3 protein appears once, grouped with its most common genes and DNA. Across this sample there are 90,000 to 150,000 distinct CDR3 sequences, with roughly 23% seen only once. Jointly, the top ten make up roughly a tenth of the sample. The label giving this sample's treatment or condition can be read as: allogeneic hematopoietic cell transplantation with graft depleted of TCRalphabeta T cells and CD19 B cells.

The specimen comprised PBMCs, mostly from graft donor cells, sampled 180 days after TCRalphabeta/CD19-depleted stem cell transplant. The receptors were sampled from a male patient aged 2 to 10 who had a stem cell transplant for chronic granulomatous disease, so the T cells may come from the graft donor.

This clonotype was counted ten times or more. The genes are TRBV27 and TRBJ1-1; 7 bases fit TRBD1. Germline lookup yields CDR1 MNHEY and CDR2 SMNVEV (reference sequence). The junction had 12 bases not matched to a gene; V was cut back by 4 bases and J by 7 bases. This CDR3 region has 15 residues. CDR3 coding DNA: TGTGCCAGCAGTTCTACAGGGGCCCCGGCCCTTGAAGCTTTCTTT. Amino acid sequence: CASSSTGAPALEAFF.

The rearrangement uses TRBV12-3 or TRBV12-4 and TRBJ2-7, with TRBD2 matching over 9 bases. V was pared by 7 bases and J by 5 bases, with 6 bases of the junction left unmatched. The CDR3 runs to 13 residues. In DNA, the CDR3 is TGTGCCAGCAACGTAGCGGGAGACAACGAGCAGTACTTC. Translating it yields CASNVAGDNEQYF.

CDR3 sequence reads: CASSLTGRNQPQHF. DNA for the CDR3: TGTGCCAGCAGCCTTACAGGGAGGAATCAGCCCCAGCATTTT. The rearrangement uses TRBV7-2 and TRBJ1-5, with D perhaps matching TRBD1 (6 bases). The germline CDR1 and CDR2 sequences are SGHTA and FQGNSA. CDR3 length: 14 residues. The germline V and J ends were trimmed by 5 bases and 4 bases, with 12 bases remaining between them.

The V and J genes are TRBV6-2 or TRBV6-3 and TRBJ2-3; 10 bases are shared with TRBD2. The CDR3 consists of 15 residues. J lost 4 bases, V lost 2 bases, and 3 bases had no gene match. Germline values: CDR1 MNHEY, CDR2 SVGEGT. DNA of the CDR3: TGTGCCAGCAGTTACCGGACTAGCGGTCCAGATACGCAGTATTTT. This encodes CASSYRTSGPDTQYF.

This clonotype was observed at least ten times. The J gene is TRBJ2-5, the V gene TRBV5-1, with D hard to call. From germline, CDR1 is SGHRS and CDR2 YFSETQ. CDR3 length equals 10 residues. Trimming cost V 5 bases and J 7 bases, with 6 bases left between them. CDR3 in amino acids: CASRSGTQYF. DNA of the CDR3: TGCGCCAGCAGATCGGGGACCCAGTACTTC.

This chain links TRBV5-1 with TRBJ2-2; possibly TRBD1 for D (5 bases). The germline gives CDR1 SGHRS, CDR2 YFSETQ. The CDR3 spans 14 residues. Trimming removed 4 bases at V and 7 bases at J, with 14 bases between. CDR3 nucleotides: TGCGCCAGCAGCCTCACCACGACAGTCGGGGAGCTGTTTTTT. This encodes CASSLTTTVGELFF.

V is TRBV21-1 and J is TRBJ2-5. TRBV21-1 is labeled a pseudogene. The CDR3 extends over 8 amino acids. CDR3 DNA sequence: TGTGCGAAGGAGACCCAGTACTTC. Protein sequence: CAKETQYF.

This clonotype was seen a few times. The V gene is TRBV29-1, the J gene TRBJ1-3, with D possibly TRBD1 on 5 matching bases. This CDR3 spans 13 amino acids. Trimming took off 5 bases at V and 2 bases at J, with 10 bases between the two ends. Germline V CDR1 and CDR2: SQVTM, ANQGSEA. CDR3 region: CSVHGATGNTIYF. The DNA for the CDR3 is TGCAGCGTTCATGGGGCCACTGGAAACACCATATATTTT.

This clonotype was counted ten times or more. The CDR3 reads CSALSPNQPQHF. In DNA form, the CDR3 reads TGCAGCGCCCTCAGCCCTAATCAGCCCCAGCATTTT. This chain connects TRBV29-1 to TRBJ1-5; no definite D call. V was cut by 7 bases and J by 4 bases, with 11 bases left in between. Per the germline V gene, CDR1 is SQVTM and CDR2 is ANQGSEA. The CDR3 spans 12 residues.